The present entry profiles one T cell receptor (beta chain) with its context. The data were obtained in a study of OX40 agonist ivuxolimab in advanced cancers. TCRdb's copy holds only in-frame clones and misses some; the assay was immunoSEQ multiplex PCR. This table has 55,000 to 65,000 clones, 84% appearing once. This CDR3 contains 14 residues. Trimming took 6 bases from V and 0 from J; bases not matched to a gene: 5. Germline-derived CDR1 and CDR2 are SNHLY and FYNNEI. The TCR was taken from an adult with an advanced solid tumor such as melanoma, head and neck, liver or kidney cancer. This chain joins TRBV2 and TRBJ2-7; the match to TRBD1 covers 7 bases. This specimen was CD4+ or CD8+ T cells sorted from blood, taken in a trial of the OX40 agonist ivuxolimab. The DNA for the CDR3 is TGTGCCAGCAGCTTAGGACAGGCCTCCTACGAGCAGTACTTC. Its protein product is CASSLGQASYEQYF. The full variable domain, its missing parts supplied by reference TRBV2 and TRBJ2-7, is EPEVTQTPSHQVTQMGQEVILRCVPISNHLYFYWYRQILGQKVEFLVSFYNNEISEKSEIFDDQFSVERPDGSNFTLKIRSTKLEDSAMYFCASSLGQASYEQYFGPGTRLTVT.